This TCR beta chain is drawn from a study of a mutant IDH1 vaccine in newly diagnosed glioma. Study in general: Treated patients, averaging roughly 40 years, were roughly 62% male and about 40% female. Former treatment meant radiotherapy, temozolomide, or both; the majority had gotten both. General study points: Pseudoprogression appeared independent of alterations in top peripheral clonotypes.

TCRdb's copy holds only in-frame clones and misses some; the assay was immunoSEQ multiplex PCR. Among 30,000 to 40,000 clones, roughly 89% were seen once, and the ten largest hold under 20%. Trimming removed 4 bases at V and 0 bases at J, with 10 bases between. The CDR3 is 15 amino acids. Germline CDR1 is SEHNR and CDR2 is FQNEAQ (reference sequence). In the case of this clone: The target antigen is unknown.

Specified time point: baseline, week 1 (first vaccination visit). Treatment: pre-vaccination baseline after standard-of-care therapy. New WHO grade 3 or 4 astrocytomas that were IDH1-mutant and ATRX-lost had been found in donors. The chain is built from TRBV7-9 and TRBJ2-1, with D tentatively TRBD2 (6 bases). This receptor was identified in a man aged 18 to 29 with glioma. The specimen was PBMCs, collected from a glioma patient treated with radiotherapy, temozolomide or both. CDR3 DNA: TGTGCCAGCAGCTCCCGGGGGAGCTCCTACAATGAGCAGTTCTTC. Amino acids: CASSSRGSSYNEQFF.